A single T cell receptor beta chain is shown here with its context. These data originate in a study of blood T cell repertoires in COVID-19. Original methodology: By means of reference gene primer amplification, nucleated cell counts were estimated. The repertoire was sequenced with immunoSEQ multiplex PCR; TCRdb's copy has only in-frame clones and lacks some. That table gives V, J and clone size, and the DNA gave D and trimming. The sample records around 170,000 clones, around 90% being singletons. After removal of 7 bases from V and 3 bases from J, the junction contained 14 bases not matched to a gene. The V gene's germline CDR1 is SEHNR and CDR2 FQNEAQ (reference sequence). This CDR3 is 19 amino acids long.

This receptor was taken from a woman aged 18-35 years who had recovered from COVID-19. The source material was PBMCs or T cells enriched from blood (not recorded which). This chain joins TRBV7-9 and TRBJ2-1; 14 bases agree with TRBD2. This chain's CDR3 is CASTSTAGLAGAGYNEQFF. The DNA for the CDR3 is TGTGCCAGCACCTCGACCGCGGGACTAGCGGGAGCTGGCTACAATGAGCAGTTCTTC.